This T cell receptor beta chain was captured in a study of blood T cells in healthy people across ages. Germline trimming cut 4 bases from V and 9 bases from J; bases unmatched to any gene: 14. CDR3 size: 16 residues. The germline gives CDR1 SGDLS, CDR2 YYNGEE. Using a J-beta primer mix together with a sample-barcoded 5' primer, a second PCR was run for roughly 7 to 12 cycles. TCRdb processed the 5' RACE reads anew with MiXCR; each CDR3 protein has one entry. This sample has around 1,800,000 distinct CDR3 sequences, with 30% to 40% found just once. This TCR was recovered from a human donor in good health. The gene calls are TRBV9 and TRBJ2-1; 9 nucleotides align to TRBD1. The sequenced sample consisted of blood. In DNA form, the CDR3 reads TGTGCCAGCAGCAAATCGACAGGGGGGGTCGCGGGTGAGCAGTTCTTC. It is translated as CASSKSTGGVAGEQFF. Full variable domain (outside the CDR3, taken from reference TRBV9 and TRBJ2-1): DSGVTQTPKHLITATGQRVTLRCSPRSGDLSVYWYQQSLDQGLQFLIQYYNGEERAKGNILERFSAQQFPDLHSELNLSSLELGDSALYFCASSKSTGGVAGEQFFGPGTRLTVL.